This T cell receptor beta chain was retrieved from a study of blood T cell repertoires in COVID-19. About the research overall: PBMCs, B-cell-depleted T cells, or T cells were the source of the cDNA or gDNA that made up the material.

This CDR3 region has 14 residues. Germline CDR1 reads SGHAT; CDR2 reads FQDESV (reference sequence). V shed 1 base and J shed 6 bases, with 10 bases lying between them. In the original processing: For nucleated cells, counts were estimated from reference gene primer amplification. Sequencing used immunoSEQ multiplex PCR; TCRdb keeps in-frame clones, though not all of them. The V and J calls and clone size are taken from that table; D and trimming were inferred from the DNA. The sample carries around 150,000 clones, over 85% recorded once. J is TRBJ2-1 and V is TRBV11-1; TRBD2 might be the D (5 bases). This receptor was identified in a woman between 50 and 59 years old with acute or convalescent COVID-19. Sequencing input: peripheral blood. The CDR3 bases are TGTGCCAGCAGCTTAGAGACCCGGGGCAATGAGCAGTTCTTC. This gives the protein CASSLETRGNEQFF.